This is a list of T cell receptor beta chains from one sample in a study of OX40 agonist ivuxolimab in advanced cancers. Repertoires were generated with immunoSEQ multiplex PCR, while TCRdb's copy carries only in-frame clones and drops some. This sample yields about 150,000 clones, of which 90% to 95% are seen a single time; about 0.31% belongs to the top ten. Here the sequenced sample was CD4+ or CD8+ T cells sorted from blood, taken in a trial of the OX40 agonist ivuxolimab. The receptor set was obtained from an adult with an advanced solid tumor such as melanoma, head and neck, liver or kidney cancer. CDR3s include the opening cysteine and the closing phenylalanine or tryptophan. Fields, in order: J gene, clone size, V gene, D gene, CDR3 protein, CDR3 DNA. A D gene is named only where the DNA matches it firmly. Size is stated for part of the rows, as once, few or many counts, or as a class when the clone is expanded.

>TRBJ1-2|NA|TRBV2|NA
CASSNRGGNDYGYTF
TGTGCCAGCAGTAACCGTGGGGGGAATGACTATGGCTACACCTTC
>TRBJ1-3|NA|TRBV25-1|TRBD1
CASSEAGGNTIYF
TGTGCCAGCAGTGAAGCAGGGGGCAACACCATATATTTT
>TRBJ1-2|NA|TRBV4-3|NA
CASSQRRVANYGYTF
TGCGCCAGCAGCCAAAGGCGGGTAGCTAACTATGGCTACACCTTC
>TRBJ1-4|NA|TRBV7-9|NA
CASSLFRERGDATNEKLFF
TGTGCCAGCAGCTTATTCAGAGAACGGGGGGATGCAACTAATGAAAAACTGTTTTTT
>TRBJ1-2|NA|TRBV5-1|NA
CASSQTRADYGYTF
TGCGCCAGCAGCCAGACTCGGGCAGACTATGGCTACACCTTC
>TRBJ2-7|NA|TRBV5-6|NA
CASSLESTYEQYF
TGTGCCAGCAGCTTGGAATCCACCTACGAGCAGTACTTC
>TRBJ1-1|once|TRBV19|NA
CASKTADFVNTEAFF
TGTGCCAGCAAAACGGCGGATTTCGTGAACACTGAAGCTTTCTTT
>TRBJ2-5|NA|TRBV14|TRBD2
CASSGRGWQETQYF
TGTGCCAGCAGCGGGCGGGGGTGGCAAGAGACCCAGTACTTC
>TRBJ2-3|NA|TRBV4-1|NA
CASSQGNSQTSTDTQYF
TGCGCCAGCAGCCAAGGAAACAGTCAAACCAGCACAGATACGCAGTATTTT
>TRBJ1-5|few|TRBV6-5|NA
CASRGRINSNQPQHF
TGTGCCAGCAGGGGACGGATTAATAGCAATCAGCCCCAGCATTTT
>TRBJ2-7|once|TRBV14|TRBD2
CASSQFGGGAEGEQYF
TGTGCCAGCAGCCAGTTTGGCGGGGGGGCCGAAGGCGAGCAGTACTTC
>TRBJ1-1|NA|TRBV19|NA
CASSIVGRGTEAFF
TGTGCCAGTAGTATAGTAGGTAGGGGCACTGAAGCTTTCTTT
>TRBJ1-2|once|TRBV30|NA
CAWSYRNYGYTF
TGTGCCTGGAGCTACAGAAACTATGGCTACACCTTC
>TRBJ1-1|NA|TRBV5-4|NA
CASSLGNGMNTEAFF
TGTGCCAGCAGTCTGGGGAATGGGATGAACACTGAAGCTTTCTTT
>TRBJ2-5|NA|TRBV7-2|NA
CASSWAGKETQYF
TGTGCCAGCAGCTGGGCAGGGAAGGAGACCCAGTACTTC
>TRBJ2-2|NA|TRBV25-1|TRBD1
CASSEGQGWGTGELFF
TGTGCCAGCAGTGAGGGACAGGGATGGGGAACGGGGGAGCTGTTTTTT
>TRBJ2-7|NA|TRBV28|TRBD1
CASISGTGAYEQYF
TGTGCCAGCATTAGCGGGACAGGGGCCTACGAGCAGTACTTC
>TRBJ1-4|NA|TRBV7-9|TRBD1
CASSTGEAEKLFF
TGTGCCAGCAGTACAGGGGAAGCTGAAAAACTGTTTTTT
>TRBJ2-3|NA|TRBV5-6|NA
CASSLDLLRGGSDTQYF
TGTGCCAGCAGCTTGGACCTTTTGAGGGGGGGCTCAGATACGCAGTATTTT
>TRBJ1-1|NA|TRBV19|TRBD1
CASSRTGNTEAFF
TGTGCCAGTAGTAGGACAGGGAACACTGAAGCTTTCTTT
>TRBJ2-2|NA|TRBV11-2|TRBD1
CASSRQPGQGIGELFF
TGTGCCAGCAGCCGACAACCGGGACAGGGTATCGGGGAGCTGTTTTTT
>TRBJ1-2|NA|TRBV7-2|NA
CASSYFFGYTF
TGTGCCAGCAGCTACTTCTTTGGCTACACCTTC
>TRBJ2-7|NA|TRBV11-3|TRBD1
CASSLGPQGTTYEQYF
TGTGCCAGCAGCTTAGGACCACAGGGGACGACCTACGAGCAGTACTTC
>TRBJ1-2|NA|TRBV6-5|NA
CASSLHAHGNYGYTF
TGTGCCAGCAGCCTACACGCGCACGGAAACTATGGCTACACCTTC
>TRBJ1-5|NA|TRBV7-2|NA
CASSFSQGGHQPQHF
TGTGCCAGCAGCTTCTCACAGGGTGGCCATCAGCCCCAGCATTTT
>TRBJ1-3|NA|TRBV6-1|NA
CASRLGSSGNTIYF
TGTGCCAGCAGACTGGGGTCCTCTGGAAACACCATATATTTT
>TRBJ2-5|NA|TRBV5-1|NA
CASNEVVGAGETQYF
TGCGCCAGCAACGAAGTGGTCGGGGCCGGAGAGACCCAGTACTTC
>TRBJ1-2|NA|TRBV27|NA
CASSLQALNYGYTF
TGTGCCAGCAGTTTACAGGCACTTAACTATGGCTACACCTTC
>TRBJ1-2|NA|TRBV7-6|NA
CASSLDAVGYGYTF
TGTGCCAGCAGCTTAGATGCGGTTGGCTATGGCTACACCTTC